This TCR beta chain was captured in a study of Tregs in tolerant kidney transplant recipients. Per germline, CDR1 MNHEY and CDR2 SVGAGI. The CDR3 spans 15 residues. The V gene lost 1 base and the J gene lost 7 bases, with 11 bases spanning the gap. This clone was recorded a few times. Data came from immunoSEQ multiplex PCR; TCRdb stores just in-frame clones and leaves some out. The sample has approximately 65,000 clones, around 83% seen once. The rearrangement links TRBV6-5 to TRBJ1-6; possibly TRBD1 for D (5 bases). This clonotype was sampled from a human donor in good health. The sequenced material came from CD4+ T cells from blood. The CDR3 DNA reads TGTGCCAGCAGTTACTTGGGGCGGGGAAATTCACCCCTCCACTTT. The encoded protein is CASSYLGRGNSPLHF.